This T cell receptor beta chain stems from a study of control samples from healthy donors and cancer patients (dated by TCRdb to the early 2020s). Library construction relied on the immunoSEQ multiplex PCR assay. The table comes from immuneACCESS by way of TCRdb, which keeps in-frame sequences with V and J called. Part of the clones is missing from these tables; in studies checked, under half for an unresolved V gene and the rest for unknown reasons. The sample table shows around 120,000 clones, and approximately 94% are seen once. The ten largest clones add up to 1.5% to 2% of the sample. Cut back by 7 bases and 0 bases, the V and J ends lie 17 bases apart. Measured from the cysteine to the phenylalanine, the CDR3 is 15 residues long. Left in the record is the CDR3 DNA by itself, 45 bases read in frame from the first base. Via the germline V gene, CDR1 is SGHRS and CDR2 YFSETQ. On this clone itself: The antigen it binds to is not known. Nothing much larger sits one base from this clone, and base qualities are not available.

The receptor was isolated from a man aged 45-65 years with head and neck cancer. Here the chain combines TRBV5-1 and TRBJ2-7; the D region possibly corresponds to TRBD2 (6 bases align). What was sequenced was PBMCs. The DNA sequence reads TGCGCCAGCGGAGGGGCTGGGCGGAGCTCCTACGAGCAGTACTTC. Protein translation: CASGGAGRSSYEQYF. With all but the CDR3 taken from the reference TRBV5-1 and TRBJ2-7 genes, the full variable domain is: KAGVTQTPRYLIKTRGQQVTLSCSPISGHRSVSWYQQTPGQGLQFLFEYFSETQRNKGNFPGRFSGRQFSNSRSEMNVSTLELGDSALYLCASGGAGRSSYEQYFGPGTRLTVT.